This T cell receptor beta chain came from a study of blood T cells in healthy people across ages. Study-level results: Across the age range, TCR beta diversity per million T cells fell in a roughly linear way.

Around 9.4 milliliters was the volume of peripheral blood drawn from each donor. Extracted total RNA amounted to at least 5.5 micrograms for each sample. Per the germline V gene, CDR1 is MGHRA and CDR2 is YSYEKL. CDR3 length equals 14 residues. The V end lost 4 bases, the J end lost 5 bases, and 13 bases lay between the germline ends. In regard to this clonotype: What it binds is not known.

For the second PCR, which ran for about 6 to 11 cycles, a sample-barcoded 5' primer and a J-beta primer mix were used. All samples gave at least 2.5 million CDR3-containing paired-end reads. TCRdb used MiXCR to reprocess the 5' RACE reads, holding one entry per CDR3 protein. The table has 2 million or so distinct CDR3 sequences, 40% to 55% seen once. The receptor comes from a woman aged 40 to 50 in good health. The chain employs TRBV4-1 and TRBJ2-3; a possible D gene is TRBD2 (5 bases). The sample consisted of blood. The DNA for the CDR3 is TGCGCCAGCAGCCCAGCGGTAGCACAAGATACGCAGTATTTT. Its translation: CASSPAVAQDTQYF.